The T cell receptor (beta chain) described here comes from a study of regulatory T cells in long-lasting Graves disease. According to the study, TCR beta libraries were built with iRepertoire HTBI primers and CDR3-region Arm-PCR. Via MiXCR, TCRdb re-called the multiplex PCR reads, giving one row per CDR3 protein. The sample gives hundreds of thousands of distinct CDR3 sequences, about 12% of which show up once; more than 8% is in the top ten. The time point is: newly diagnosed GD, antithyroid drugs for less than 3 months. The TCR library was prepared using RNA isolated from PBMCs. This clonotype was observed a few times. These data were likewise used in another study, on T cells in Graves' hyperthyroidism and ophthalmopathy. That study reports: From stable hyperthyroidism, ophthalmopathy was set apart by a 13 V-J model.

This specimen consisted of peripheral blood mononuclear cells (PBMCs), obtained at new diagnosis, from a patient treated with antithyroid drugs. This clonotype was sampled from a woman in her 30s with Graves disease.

The CDR3 loop is CASSSQFPGSPLHF. DNA of the CDR3: TGCGCCAGCAGCTCACAATTCCCAGGGAGTCCCCTCCACTTT. This sequence joins TRBV5-1 and TRBJ1-6; D might be TRBD1 (5 bases). The CDR3 contains 14 residues. Looked up from germline, CDR1 is SGHRS and CDR2 is YFSETQ. Trimming left V 3 bases short and J 13 bases short, with 17 bases between.